Following are 6 T cell receptor beta chains from one sample sequenced in a study of T cells expressing NK-cell markers. Reanalyzing the 5' RACE reads, TCRdb keeps one entry per CDR3 protein, without DNA. This listing includes some 450,000 distinct CDR3 sequences. Input material: blood T cells: a sorted CD56 or NKG2C T cell subset, CD4+ or CD8+ T cells, or bulk PBMC T cells (not recorded which). The receptor set was obtained from a woman between 18 and 70 years old in good health.

The gene calls are TRBV20-1 and TRBJ2-7. The germline V gene encodes CDR1 DFQATT and CDR2 SNEGSKA (reference sequence). The CDR3 covers 11 residues. The CDR3 sequence is CSARRLYEQYF.

This rearrangement joins TRBV5-5 to TRBJ2-1; TCRdb picks TRBD1, but there is no DNA to check that call. The CDR3 extends over 12 amino acids. Germline CDR1 is SGHKS and CDR2 is YYEKEE (reference sequence). CDR3 sequence: CASSAERGEQFF.

V usage is TRBV12-3 or TRBV12-4 and J usage is TRBJ1-1. The CDR3 runs to 14 residues. The CDR3 reads CASNIGGARTEAFF.

This chain joins TRBV5-4 and TRBJ2-1; absent DNA, TCRdb's TRBD2 call cannot be checked. The CDR3 runs 16 residues. Germline CDR1 reads SGHNT; CDR2 reads YYREEE (reference sequence). CDR3 loop: CASSPTGTYSYNEQFF.

V gene TRBV5-4 combines with J gene TRBJ2-5; TCRdb indicates TRBD2, and absent DNA this call remains unverified. The CDR3 covers 16 residues. From germline, CDR1 is SGHNT and CDR2 YYREEE (reference sequence). CDR3 residues: CASSRGTSGTQETQYF. Full variable domain (outside the CDR3, taken from reference TRBV5-4 and TRBJ2-5): ETGVTQSPTHLIKTRGQQVTLRCSSQSGHNTVSWYQQALGQGPQFIFQYYREEENGRGNFPPRFSGLQFPNYSSELNVNALELDDSALYLCASSRGTSGTQETQYFGPGTRLLVL.

V gene TRBV15 combines with J gene TRBJ1-6. CDR3 length: 14 residues. Germline V gene lookup returns CDR1 LNHNV and CDR2 YYDKDF (reference sequence). CDR3 sequence: CATSRDAANSPLHF.